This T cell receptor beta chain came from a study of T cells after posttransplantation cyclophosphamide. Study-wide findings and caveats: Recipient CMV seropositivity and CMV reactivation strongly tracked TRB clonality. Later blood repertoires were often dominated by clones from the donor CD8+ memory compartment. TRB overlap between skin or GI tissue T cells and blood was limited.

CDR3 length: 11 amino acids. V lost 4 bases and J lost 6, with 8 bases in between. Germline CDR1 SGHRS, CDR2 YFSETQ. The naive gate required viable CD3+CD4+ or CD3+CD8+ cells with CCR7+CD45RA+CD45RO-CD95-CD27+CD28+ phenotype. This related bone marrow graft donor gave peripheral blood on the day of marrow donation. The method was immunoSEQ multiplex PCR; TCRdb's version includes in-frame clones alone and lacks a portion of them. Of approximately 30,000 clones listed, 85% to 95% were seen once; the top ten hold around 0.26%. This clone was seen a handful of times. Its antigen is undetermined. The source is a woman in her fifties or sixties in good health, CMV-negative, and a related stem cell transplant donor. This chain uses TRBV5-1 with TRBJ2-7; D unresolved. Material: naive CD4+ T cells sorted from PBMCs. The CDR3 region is CASSIFSEQYF. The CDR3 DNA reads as TGCGCCAGCAGCATATTTAGCGAGCAGTACTTC.